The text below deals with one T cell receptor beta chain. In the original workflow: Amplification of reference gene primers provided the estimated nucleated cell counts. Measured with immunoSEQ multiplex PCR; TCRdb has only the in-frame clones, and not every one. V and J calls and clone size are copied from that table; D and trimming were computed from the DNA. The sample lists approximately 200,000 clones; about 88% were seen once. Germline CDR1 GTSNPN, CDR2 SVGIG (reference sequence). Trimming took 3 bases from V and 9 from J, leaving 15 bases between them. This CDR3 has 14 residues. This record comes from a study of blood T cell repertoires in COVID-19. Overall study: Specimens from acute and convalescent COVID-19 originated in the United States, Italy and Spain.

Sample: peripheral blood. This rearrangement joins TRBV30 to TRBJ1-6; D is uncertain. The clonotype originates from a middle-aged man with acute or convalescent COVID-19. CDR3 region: CAWSPQRRLSPLHF. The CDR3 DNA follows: TGTGCCTGGAGCCCGCAACGGCGGCTTTCACCCCTCCACTTT.